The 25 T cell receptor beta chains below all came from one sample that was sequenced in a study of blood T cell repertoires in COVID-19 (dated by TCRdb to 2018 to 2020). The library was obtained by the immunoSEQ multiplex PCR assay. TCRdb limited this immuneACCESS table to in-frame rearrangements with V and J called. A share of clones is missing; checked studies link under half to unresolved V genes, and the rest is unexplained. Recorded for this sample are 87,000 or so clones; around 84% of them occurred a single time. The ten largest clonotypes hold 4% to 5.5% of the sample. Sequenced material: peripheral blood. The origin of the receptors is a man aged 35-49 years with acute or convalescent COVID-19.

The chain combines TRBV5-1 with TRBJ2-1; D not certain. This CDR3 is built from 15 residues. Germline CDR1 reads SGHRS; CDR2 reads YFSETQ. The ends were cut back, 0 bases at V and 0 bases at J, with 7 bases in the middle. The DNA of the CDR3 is TGCGCCAGCAGCTTGGGGCAAAGCTCCTACAATGAGCAGTTCTTC. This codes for CASSLGQSSYNEQFF. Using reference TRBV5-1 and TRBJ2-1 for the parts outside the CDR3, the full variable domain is KAGVTQTPRYLIKTRGQQVTLSCSPISGHRSVSWYQQTPGQGLQFLFEYFSETQRNKGNFPGRFSGRQFSNSRSEMNVSTLELGDSALYLCASSLGQSSYNEQFFGPGTRLTVL.

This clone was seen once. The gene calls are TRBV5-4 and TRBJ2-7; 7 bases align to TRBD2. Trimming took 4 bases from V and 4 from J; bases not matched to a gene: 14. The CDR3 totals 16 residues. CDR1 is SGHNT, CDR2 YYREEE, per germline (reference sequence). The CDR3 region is CASSRGPSGWSYEQYF. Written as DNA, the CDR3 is TGTGCCAGCAGCCGTGGACCTAGCGGCTGGTCTTACGAGCAGTACTTC.

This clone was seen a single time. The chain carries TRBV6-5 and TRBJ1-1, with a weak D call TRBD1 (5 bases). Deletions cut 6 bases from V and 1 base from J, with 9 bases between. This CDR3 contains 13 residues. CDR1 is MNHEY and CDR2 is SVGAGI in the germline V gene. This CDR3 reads CASRTRGNTEAFF. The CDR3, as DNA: TGTGCCAGCAGGACTAGGGGGAACACTGAAGCTTTCTTT.

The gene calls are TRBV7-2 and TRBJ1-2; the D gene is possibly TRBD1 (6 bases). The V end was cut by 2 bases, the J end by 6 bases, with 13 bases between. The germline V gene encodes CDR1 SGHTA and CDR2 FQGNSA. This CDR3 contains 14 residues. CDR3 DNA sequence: TGTGCCAGCAGCTTAATCGGGGGGGCTGATGGCTACACCTTC. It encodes CASSLIGGADGYTF.

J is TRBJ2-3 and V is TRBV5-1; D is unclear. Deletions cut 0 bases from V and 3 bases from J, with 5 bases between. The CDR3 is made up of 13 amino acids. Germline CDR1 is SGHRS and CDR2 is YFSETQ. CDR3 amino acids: CASSLVMTDTQYF. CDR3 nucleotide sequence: TGCGCCAGCAGCTTGGTTATGACAGATACGCAGTATTTT.

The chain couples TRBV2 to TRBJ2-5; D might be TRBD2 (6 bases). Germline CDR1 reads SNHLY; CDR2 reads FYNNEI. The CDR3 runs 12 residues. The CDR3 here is CAVRLDQETQYF. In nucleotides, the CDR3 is TGTGCAGTCCGACTAGACCAAGAGACCCAGTACTTC.

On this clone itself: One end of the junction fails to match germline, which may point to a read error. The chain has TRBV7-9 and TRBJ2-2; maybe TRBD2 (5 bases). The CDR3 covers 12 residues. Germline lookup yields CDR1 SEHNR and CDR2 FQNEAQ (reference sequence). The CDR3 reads CASSSKPGVLFF. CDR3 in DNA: TGTGCCAGCAGCTCTAAACCCGGGGTGCTGTTTTTT. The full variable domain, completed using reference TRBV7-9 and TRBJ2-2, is DTGVSQNPRHKITKRGQNVTFRCDPISEHNRLYWYRQTLGQGPEFLTYFQNEAQLEKSRLLSDRFSAERPKGSFSTLEIQRTEQGDSAMYLCASSSKPGVLFFGEGSRLTVL.

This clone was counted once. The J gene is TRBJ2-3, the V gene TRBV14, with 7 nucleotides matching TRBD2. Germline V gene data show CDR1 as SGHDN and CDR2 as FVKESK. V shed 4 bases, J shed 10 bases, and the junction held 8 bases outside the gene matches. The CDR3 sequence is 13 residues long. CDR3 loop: CASSLSGPSSQYF. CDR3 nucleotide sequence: TGTGCCAGCAGCCTTAGCGGGCCCAGTTCGCAGTATTTT.

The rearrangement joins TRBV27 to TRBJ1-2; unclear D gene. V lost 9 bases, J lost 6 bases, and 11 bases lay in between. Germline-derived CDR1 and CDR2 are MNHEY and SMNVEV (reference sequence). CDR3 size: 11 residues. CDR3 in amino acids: CASGREHGYTF. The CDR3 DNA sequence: TGTGCCAGTGGGAGGGAGCATGGCTACACCTTC.

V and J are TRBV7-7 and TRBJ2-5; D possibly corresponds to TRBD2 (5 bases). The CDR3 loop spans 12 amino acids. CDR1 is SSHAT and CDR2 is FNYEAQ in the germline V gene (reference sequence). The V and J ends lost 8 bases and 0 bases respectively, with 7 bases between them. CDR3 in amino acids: CASGENQETQYF. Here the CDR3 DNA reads TGTGCCAGCGGGGAGAACCAAGAGACCCAGTACTTC.

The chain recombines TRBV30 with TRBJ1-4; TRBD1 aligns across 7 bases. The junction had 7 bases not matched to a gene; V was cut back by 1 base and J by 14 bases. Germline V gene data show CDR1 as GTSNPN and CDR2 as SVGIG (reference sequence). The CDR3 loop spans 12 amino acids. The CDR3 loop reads CAWSALDRVLFF. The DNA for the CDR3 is TGTGCCTGGAGTGCCCTAGACAGGGTCCTGTTTTTT.

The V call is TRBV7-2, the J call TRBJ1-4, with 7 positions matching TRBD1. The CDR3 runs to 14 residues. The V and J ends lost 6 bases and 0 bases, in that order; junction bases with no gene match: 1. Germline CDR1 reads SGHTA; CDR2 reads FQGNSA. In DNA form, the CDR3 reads TGTGCCAGCAGGACAGGGACAACTAATGAAAAACTGTTTTTT. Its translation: CASRTGTTNEKLFF.

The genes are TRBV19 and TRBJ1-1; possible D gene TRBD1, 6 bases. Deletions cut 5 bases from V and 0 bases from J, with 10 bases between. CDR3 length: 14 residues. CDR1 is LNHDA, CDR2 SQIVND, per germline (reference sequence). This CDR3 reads CASSLQGMNTEAFF. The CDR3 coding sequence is TGTGCCAGTAGTTTACAGGGAATGAACACTGAAGCTTTCTTT. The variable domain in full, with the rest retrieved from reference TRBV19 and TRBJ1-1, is DGGITQSPKYLFRKEGQNVTLSCEQNLNHDAMYWYRQDPGQGLRLIYYSQIVNDFQKGDIAEGYSVSREKKESFPLTVTSAQKNPTAFYLCASSLQGMNTEAFFGQGTRLTVV.

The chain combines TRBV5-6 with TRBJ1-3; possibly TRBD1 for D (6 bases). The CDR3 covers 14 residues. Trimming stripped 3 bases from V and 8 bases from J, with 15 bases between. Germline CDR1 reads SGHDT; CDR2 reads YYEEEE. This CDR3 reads CASSSTGPRDTIYF. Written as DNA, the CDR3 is TGTGCCAGCAGCTCGACAGGTCCCCGGGACACCATATATTTT.

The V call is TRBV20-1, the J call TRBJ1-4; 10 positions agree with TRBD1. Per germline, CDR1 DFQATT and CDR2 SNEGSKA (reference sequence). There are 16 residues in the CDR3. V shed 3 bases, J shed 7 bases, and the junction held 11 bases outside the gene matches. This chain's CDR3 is CSASSWGTGASEKLFF. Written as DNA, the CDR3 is TGCAGTGCTAGTTCGTGGGGGACAGGGGCTAGTGAAAAACTGTTTTTT.

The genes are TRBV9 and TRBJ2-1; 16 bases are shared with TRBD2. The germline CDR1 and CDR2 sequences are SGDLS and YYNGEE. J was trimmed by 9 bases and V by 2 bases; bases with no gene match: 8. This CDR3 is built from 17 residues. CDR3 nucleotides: TGTGCCAGCAGCGTGGGGGGACTAGCGGGAGGGCATGGTGAGCAGTTCTTC. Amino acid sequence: CASSVGGLAGGHGEQFF.

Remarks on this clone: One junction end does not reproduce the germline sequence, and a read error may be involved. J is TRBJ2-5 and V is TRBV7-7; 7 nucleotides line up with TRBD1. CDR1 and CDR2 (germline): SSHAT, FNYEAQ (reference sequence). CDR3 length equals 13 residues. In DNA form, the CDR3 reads TGTGCTAGCAGCGTTGACAGGGTGGAGACCCAGTACTTC. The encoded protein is CASSVDRVETQYF.

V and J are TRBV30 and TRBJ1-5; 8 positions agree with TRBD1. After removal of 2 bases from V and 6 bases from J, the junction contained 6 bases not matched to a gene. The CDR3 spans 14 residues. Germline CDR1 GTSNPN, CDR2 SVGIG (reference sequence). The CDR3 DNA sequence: TGTGCCTGGAGTCCAGGGGGCTGGGGTCAGCCCCAGCATTTT. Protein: CAWSPGGWGQPQHF.

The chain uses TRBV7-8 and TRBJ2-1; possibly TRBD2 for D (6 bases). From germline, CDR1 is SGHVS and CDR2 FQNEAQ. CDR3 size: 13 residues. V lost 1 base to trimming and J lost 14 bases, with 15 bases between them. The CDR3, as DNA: TGTGCCAGCAGCTTAGTTGAGGCTAGCGTGAAGTTCTTC. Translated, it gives CASSLVEASVKFF.

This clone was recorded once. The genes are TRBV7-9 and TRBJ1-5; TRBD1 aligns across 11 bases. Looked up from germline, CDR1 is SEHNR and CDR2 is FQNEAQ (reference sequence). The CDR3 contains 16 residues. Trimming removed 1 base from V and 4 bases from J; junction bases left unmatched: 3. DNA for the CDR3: TGTGCCAGCAGCTTAGACGGGACAGGGGGAAATCAGCCCCAGCATTTT. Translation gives CASSLDGTGGNQPQHF. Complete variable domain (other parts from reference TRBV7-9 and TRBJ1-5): DTGVSQNPRHKITKRGQNVTFRCDPISEHNRLYWYRQTLGQGPEFLTYFQNEAQLEKSRLLSDRFSAERPKGSFSTLEIQRTEQGDSAMYLCASSLDGTGGNQPQHFGDGTRLSIL.

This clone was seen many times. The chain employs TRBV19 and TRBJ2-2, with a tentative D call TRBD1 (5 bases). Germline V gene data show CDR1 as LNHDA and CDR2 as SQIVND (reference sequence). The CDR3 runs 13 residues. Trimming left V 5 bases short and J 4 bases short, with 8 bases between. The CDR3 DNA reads TGTGCCAGTAGTCAGGGAAGCACCGGGGAGCTGTTTTTT. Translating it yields CASSQGSTGELFF.

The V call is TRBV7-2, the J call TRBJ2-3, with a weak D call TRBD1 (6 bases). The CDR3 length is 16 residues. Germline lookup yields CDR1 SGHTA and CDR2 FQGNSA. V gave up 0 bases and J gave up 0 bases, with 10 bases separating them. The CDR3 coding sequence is TGTGCCAGCAGCTTAGCCGGGACAACTAGCACAGATACGCAGTATTTT. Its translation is CASSLAGTTSTDTQYF.

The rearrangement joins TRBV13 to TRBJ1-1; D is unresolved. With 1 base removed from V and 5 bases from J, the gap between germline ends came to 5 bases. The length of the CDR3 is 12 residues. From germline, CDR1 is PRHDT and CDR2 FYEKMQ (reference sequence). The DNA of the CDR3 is TGTGCCAGCAGCTTAGCCGTAACTGAAGCTTTCTTT. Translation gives CASSLAVTEAFF.

CDR3 protein: CASSGQIDNSPLHF. The CDR3 DNA sequence: TGTGCCAGCAGCGGACAGATTGATAATTCACCCCTCCACTTT. V usage is TRBV3-1 (or the pseudogene TRBV3-2) and J usage is TRBJ1-6, with a possible D match to TRBD1 (6 bases). The V gene lost 5 bases and the J gene lost 5 bases, with 10 bases spanning the gap. Germline CDR1 LGHDT, CDR2 YNNKEL (reference sequence). CDR3 length: 14 residues.

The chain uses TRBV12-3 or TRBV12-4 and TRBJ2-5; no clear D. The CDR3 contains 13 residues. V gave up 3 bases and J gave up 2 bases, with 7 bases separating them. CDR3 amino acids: CASSFNRQETQYF. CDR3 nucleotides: TGTGCCAGCAGTTTTAACAGACAAGAGACCCAGTACTTC.